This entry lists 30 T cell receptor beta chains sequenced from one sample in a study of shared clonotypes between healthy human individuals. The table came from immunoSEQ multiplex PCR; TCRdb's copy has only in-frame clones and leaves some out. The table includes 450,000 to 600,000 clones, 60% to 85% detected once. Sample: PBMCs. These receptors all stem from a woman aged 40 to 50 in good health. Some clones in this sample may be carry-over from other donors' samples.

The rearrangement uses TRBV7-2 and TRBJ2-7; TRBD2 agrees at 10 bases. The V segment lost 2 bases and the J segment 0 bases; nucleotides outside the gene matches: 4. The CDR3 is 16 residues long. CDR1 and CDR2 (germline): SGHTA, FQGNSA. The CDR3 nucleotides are TGTGCCAGCAGCTTAAGACTAGCGGGTAGCTCCTACGAGCAGTACTTC. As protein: CASSLRLAGSSYEQYF. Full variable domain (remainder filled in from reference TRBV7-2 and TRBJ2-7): GAGVSQSPSNKVTEKGKDVELRCDPISGHTALYWYRQSLGQGLEFLIYFQGNSAPDKSGLPSDRFSAERTGGSVSTLTIQRTQQEDSAVYLCASSLRLAGSSYEQYFGPGTRLTVT.

This CDR3 reads CASSSPRGRGNEKLFF. The CDR3 bases are TGTGCCAGCAGTTCACCCCGGGGCCGCGGAAATGAAAAACTGTTTTTT. The chain joins TRBV6-5 to TRBJ1-4; possible D gene TRBD1, 5 bases. The CDR3 is 16 amino acids. CDR1 is MNHEY and CDR2 is SVGAGI in the germline V gene. Trimming took 4 bases from V and 5 from J, leaving 17 bases between them.

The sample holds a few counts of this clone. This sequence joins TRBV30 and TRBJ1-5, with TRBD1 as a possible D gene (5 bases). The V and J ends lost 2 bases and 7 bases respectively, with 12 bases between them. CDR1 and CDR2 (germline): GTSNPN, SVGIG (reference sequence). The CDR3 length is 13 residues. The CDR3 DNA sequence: TGTGCCTGGAGTTTACAGGTTGAGCAGCCCCAGCATTTT. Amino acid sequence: CAWSLQVEQPQHF.

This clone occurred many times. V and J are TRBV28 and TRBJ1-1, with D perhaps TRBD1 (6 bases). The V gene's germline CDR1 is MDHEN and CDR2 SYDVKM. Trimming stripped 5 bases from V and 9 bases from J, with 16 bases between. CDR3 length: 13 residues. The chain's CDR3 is CASSETGGVQAFF. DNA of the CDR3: TGTGCCAGCAGTGAGACAGGAGGGGTTCAAGCTTTCTTT.

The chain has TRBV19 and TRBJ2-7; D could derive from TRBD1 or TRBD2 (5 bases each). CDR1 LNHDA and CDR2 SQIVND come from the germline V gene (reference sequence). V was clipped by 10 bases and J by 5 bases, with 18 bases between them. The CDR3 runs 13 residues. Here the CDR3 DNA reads TGTGCCATCAGGGACCGGGCGTCTGACGAGCAGTACTTC. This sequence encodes CAIRDRASDEQYF.

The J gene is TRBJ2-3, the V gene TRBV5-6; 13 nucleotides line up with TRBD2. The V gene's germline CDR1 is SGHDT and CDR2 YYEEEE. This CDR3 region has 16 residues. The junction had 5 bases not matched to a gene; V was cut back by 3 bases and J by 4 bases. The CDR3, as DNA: TGTGCCAGCAGCTCTGGACTAGCGGGAGATCCAGATACGCAGTATTTT. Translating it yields CASSSGLAGDPDTQYF. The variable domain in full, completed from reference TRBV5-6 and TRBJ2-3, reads DAGVTQSPTHLIKTRGQQVTLRCSPKSGHDTVSWYQQALGQGPQFIFQYYEEEERQRGNFPDRFSGHQFPNYSSELNVNALLLGDSALYLCASSSGLAGDPDTQYFGPGTRLTVL.

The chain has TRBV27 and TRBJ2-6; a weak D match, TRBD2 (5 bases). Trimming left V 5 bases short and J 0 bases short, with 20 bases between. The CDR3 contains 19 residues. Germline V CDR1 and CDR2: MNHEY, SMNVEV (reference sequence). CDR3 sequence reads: CASSPGAGIFTSGANVLTF. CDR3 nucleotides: TGTGCCAGCAGTCCGGGCGCCGGGATCTTTACCTCTGGGGCCAACGTCCTGACTTTC.

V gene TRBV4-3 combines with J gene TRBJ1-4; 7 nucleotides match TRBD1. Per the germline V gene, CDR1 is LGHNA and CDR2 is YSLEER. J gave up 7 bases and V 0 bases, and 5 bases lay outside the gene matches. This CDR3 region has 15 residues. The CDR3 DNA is TGCGCCAGCAGCCAAGATGCTAGGGGGCTTGAAAAACTGTTTTTT. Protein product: CASSQDARGLEKLFF.

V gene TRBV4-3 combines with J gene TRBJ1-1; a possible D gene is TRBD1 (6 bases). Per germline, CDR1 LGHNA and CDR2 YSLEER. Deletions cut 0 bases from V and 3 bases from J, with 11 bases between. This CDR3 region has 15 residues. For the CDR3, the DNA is TGCGCCAGCAGCCAAGATTTTTGGACAGACACTGAAGCTTTCTTT. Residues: CASSQDFWTDTEAFF.

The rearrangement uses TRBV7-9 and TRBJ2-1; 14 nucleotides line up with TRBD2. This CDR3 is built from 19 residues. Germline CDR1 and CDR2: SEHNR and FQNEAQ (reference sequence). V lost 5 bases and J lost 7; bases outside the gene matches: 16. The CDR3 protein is CASSPRRPGTSGSRNEQFF. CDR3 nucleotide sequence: TGTGCCAGCAGCCCCCGTCGCCCCGGGACTAGCGGGAGCCGTAATGAGCAGTTCTTC. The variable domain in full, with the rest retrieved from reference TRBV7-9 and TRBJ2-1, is DTGVSQNPRHKITKRGQNVTFRCDPISEHNRLYWYRQTLGQGPEFLTYFQNEAQLEKSRLLSDRFSAERPKGSFSTLEIQRTEQGDSAMYLCASSPRRPGTSGSRNEQFFGPGTRLTVL.

CDR3 protein: CASSLDLTGGVYEQFF. The CDR3 nucleotides are TGTGCCAGCAGCTTGGATCTGACAGGGGGGGTCTATGAGCAGTTCTTC. This chain uses TRBV11-2 with TRBJ2-1; 9 positions match TRBD1. The germline gives CDR1 SGHAT, CDR2 FQNNGV. V lost 3 bases to trimming and J lost 8 bases; unmatched junction nucleotides: 11. The CDR3 contains 16 residues.

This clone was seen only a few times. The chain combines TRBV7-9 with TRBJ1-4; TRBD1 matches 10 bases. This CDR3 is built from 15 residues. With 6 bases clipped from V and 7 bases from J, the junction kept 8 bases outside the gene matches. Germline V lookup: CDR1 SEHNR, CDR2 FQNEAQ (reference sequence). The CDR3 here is CASSKETGGGEKLFF. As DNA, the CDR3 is TGTGCCAGCAGTAAGGAGACAGGGGGCGGTGAAAAACTGTTTTTT. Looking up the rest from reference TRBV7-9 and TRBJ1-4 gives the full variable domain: DTGVSQNPRHKITKRGQNVTFRCDPISEHNRLYWYRQTLGQGPEFLTYFQNEAQLEKSRLLSDRFSAERPKGSFSTLEIQRTEQGDSAMYLCASSKETGGGEKLFFGSGTQLSVL.

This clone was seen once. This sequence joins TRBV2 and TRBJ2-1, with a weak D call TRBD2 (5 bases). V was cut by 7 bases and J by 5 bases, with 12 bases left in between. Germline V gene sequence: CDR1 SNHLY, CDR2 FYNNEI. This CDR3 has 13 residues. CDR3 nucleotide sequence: TGTGCCAGCAATCGACTAAGAAACAATGAGCAGTTCTTC. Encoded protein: CASNRLRNNEQFF.

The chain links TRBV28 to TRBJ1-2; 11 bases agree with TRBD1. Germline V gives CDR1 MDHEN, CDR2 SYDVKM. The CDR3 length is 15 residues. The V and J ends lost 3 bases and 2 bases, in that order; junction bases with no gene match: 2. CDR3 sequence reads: CASSLGQGVNYGYTF. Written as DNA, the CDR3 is TGTGCCAGCAGTTTGGGACAGGGGGTAAACTATGGCTACACCTTC.

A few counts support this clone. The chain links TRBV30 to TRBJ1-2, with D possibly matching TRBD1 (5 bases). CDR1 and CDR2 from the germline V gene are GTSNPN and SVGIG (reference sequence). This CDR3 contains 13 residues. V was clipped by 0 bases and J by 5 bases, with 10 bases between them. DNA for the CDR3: TGTGCCTGGAGTGTTGGGGGTCCATATGGCTACACCTTC. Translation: CAWSVGGPYGYTF.

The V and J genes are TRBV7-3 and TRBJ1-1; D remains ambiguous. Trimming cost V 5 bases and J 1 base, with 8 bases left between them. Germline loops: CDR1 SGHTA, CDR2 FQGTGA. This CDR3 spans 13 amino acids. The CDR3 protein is CASSTRRNTEAFF. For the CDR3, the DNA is TGTGCCAGCAGCACCCGACGGAACACTGAAGCTTTCTTT.

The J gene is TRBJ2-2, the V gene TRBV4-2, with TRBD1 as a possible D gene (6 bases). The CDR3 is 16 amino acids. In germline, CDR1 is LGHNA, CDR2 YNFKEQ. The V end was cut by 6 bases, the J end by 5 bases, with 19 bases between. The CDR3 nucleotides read TGTGCCAGCAGGCCCTCAGGGGCTATGGTGACCGGGGAGCTGTTTTTT. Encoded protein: CASRPSGAMVTGELFF.

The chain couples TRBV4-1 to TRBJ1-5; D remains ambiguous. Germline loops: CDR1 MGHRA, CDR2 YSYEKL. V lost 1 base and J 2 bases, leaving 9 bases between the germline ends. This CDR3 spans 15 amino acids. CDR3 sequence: CASSQAGTRNQPQHF. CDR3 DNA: TGCGCCAGCAGCCAAGCGGGCACCCGCAATCAGCCCCAGCATTTT.

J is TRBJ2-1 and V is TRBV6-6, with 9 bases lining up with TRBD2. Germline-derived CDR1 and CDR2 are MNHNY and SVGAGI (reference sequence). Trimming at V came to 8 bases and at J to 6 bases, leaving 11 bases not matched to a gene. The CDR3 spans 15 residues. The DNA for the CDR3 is TGTGCCAGCTGCCTTAGCGGGAGCTCTCGCAATGAGCAGTTCTTC. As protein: CASCLSGSSRNEQFF.

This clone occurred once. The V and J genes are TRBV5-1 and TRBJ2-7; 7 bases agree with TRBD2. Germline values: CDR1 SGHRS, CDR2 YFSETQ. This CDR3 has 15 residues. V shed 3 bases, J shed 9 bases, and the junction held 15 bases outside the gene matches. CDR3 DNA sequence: TGCGCCAGCAGCTCAGAGTTTCCGGGAGGTAGCGGGCAGTACTTC. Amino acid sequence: CASSSEFPGGSGQYF.

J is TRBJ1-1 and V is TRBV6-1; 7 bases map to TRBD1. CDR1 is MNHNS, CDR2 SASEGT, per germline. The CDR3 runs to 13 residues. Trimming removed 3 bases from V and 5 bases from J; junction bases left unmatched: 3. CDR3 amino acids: CASSEWGQTEAFF. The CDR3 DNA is TGTGCCAGCAGTGAGTGGGGACAGACTGAAGCTTTCTTT.

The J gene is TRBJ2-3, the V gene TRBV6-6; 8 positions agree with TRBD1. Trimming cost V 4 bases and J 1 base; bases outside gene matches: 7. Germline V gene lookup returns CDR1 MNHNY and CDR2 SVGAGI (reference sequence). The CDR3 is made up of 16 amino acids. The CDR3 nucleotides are TGTGCCAGCAGTTCCCAGGGGGCGCCCGGCACAGATACGCAGTATTTT. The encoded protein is CASSSQGAPGTDTQYF.

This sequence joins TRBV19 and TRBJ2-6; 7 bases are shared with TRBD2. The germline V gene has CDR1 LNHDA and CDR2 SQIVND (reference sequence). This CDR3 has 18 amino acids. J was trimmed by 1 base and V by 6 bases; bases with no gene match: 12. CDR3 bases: TGTGCCAGTAGCACCCCCCGGGGAGGGGCTTCTGGGGCCAACGTCCTGACTTTC. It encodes CASSTPRGGASGANVLTF.

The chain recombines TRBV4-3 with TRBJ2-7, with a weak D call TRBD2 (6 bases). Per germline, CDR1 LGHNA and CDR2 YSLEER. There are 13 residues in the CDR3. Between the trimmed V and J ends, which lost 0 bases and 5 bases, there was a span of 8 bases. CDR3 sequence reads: CASSQERRDEQYF. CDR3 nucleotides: TGCGCCAGCAGCCAAGAGCGGAGGGACGAGCAGTACTTC.

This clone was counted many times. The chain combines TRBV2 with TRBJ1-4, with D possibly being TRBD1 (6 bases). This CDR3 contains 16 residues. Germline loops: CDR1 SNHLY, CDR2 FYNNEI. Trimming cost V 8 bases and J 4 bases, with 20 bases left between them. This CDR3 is CASRYTPTGFNEKLFF. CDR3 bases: TGTGCCAGCCGATATACCCCGACAGGTTTTAATGAAAAACTGTTTTTT. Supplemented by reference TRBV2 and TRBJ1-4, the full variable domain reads EPEVTQTPSHQVTQMGQEVILRCVPISNHLYFYWYRQILGQKVEFLVSFYNNEISEKSEIFDDQFSVERPDGSNFTLKIRSTKLEDSAMYFCASRYTPTGFNEKLFFGSGTQLSVL.

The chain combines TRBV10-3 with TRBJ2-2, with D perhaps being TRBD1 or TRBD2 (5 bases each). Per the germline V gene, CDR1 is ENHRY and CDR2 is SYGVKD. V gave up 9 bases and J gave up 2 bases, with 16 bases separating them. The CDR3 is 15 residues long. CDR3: CAITSGAANTGELFF. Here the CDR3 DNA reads TGTGCCATAACCTCCGGGGCGGCCAACACCGGGGAGCTGTTTTTT.

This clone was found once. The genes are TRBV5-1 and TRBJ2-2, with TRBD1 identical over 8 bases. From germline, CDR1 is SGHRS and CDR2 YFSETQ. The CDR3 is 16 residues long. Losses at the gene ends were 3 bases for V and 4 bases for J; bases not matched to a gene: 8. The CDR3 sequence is CASSWTRTGTTGELFF. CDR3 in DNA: TGCGCCAGCAGCTGGACCCGGACAGGGACCACCGGGGAGCTGTTTTTT.

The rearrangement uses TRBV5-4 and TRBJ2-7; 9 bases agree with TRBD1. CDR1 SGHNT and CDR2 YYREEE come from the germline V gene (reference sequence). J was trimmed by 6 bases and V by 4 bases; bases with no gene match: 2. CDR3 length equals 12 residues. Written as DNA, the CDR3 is TGTGCCAGCAGCAAGACAGGGGGCGAGCAGTACTTC. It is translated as CASSKTGGEQYF.

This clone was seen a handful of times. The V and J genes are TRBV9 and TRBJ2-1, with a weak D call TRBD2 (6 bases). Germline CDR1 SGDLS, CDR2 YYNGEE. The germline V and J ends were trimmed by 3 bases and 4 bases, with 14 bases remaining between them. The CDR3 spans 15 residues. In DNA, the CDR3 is TGTGCCAGCAGCGCCCCGGGGACTTTTTACAATGAGCAGTTCTTC. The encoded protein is CASSAPGTFYNEQFF. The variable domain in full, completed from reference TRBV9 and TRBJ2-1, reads DSGVTQTPKHLITATGQRVTLRCSPRSGDLSVYWYQQSLDQGLQFLIQYYNGEERAKGNILERFSAQQFPDLHSELNLSSLELGDSALYFCASSAPGTFYNEQFFGPGTRLTVL.

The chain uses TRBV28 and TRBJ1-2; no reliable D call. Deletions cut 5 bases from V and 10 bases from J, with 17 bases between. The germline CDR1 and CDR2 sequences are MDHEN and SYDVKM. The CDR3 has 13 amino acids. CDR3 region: CASSQQVWAAYTF. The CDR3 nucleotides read TGTGCCAGCAGTCAACAAGTGTGGGCTGCCTACACCTTC.